Given below is one TCR beta chain in context. Its antigen is not known. Profiled with immunoSEQ multiplex PCR; TCRdb holds only in-frame clones, not every one. Of about 64,000 clones in the sample, 70% to 90% were seen once. This sample is drawn from a study of OX40 agonist ivuxolimab in advanced cancers. Overall study context: Earlier treatment with anti-PD-1, anti-PD-L1 or anti-CTLA-4 was permitted, and less than 50% had received some. Study findings and constraints: There were also nonresponders showing low normalized T-cell clonal expansion.

The CDR3 covers 14 residues. V was clipped by 4 bases and J by 8 bases; unmatched bases: 9. CDR1 and CDR2 (germline): SGHDT, YYEEEE. The sequence came from an adult with an advanced solid tumor such as melanoma, head and neck, liver or kidney cancer. The source material was CD4+ or CD8+ T cells sorted from blood, sampled in a trial of the OX40 agonist ivuxolimab. This chain uses TRBV5-6 with TRBJ1-2; 9 nucleotides line up with TRBD1. CDR3 protein: CASSPGQGTWGYTF. The CDR3 nucleotides read TGTGCCAGCAGCCCCGGACAGGGGACATGGGGCTACACCTTC.